The count of the clone carrying this T cell receptor (beta chain) is one. Its antigen is not identified. The sample belongs to a study of T cell responses to AZD1222 COVID-19 vaccine. Study findings and constraints: Among the donors, most were white British and more were female, and clonal diversity was possibly underestimated. When two AZD1222 doses had been given, Spike-specific TCR breadth and depth rose. Repertoire collection took place solely once the T cell response had peaked. The study identified only six AZD1222 recipients as seropositive at baseline.

The table came from immunoSEQ multiplex PCR; TCRdb's copy has only in-frame clones and leaves some out. The top ten clones hold around 3% of a sample with some 120,000 clones, more than 85% of them seen once. The length of the CDR3 is 16 residues. Specimen: peripheral blood, collected 28 days after the second AZD1222 dose. The chain recombines TRBV21-1 with TRBJ1-1. TRBV21-1 constitutes a pseudogene. The TCR was taken from an adult who received the AZD1222 COVID-19 vaccine. The CDR3 nucleotides read TGTGCCAGCAGCAAAGCCGGGGGGCAAGTGGACACTGAAGCTTTCTTT. Protein: CASSKAGGQVDTEAFF.